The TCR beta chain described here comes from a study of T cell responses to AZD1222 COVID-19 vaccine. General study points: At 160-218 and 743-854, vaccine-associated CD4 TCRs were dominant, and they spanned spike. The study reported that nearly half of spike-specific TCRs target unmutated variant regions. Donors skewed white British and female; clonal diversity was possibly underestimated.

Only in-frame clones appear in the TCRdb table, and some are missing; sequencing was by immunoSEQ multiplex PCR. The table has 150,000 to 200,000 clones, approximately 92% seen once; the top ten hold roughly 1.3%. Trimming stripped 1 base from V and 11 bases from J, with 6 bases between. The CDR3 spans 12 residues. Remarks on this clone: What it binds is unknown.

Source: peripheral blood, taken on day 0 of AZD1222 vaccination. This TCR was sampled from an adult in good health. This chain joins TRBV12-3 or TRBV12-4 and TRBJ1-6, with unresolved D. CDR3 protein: CASSLGVAPLHF. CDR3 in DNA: TGTGCCAGCAGTTTAGGGGTGGCACCCCTCCACTTT.